Given below is one T cell receptor beta chain in context. Every donor was a Caucasian adult from Nashville, Tennessee. The entry originates in a study of shared clonotypes between healthy human individuals. Profiled with immunoSEQ multiplex PCR; TCRdb holds only in-frame clones, not every one. Of hundreds of thousands of clones listed, around 79% are singletons. The trim removed 3 bases at V and 5 bases at J, leaving 10 bases unmatched. The CDR3 has 17 amino acids. CDR1 and CDR2 from the germline V gene are MGHRA and YSYEKL. Sequencing was carried out using PBMCs. The source of this sequence is a woman between 40 and 55 years old in good health. Some clones in this sample may be carry-over from other donors' samples. V gene TRBV4-1 combines with J gene TRBJ2-5; 12 nucleotides align to TRBD1. CDR3 nucleotide sequence: TGCGCCAGCAGCCAGGGGGACAGGGGGCTGCAGTTGGAGACCCAGTACTTC. Translation gives CASSQGDRGLQLETQYF.